These T cell receptor beta chains were read from a single sample in a study of OX40 agonist ivuxolimab in advanced cancers. Profiled with immunoSEQ multiplex PCR; TCRdb holds only in-frame clones, not every one. The sample yields tens of thousands of clones, about 91% seen once. The sample was CD4+ or CD8+ T cells sorted from blood, taken in a trial of the OX40 agonist ivuxolimab. These receptors came from an adult with an advanced solid tumor such as melanoma, head and neck, liver or kidney cancer. Each CDR3 is given without its conserved first and last residue.

V gene	J gene	CDR3 protein
TRBV28	TRBJ1-5	ASSSWTGVGGNQPQH
TRBV10-3	TRBJ2-1	AISEEGGPLGYEQF
TRBV12-5	TRBJ1-5	ASGLFNQPQH
TRBV25-1	TRBJ1-2	ASSEYNGLRNYGYT
TRBV9	TRBJ2-1	ASSVGFHSYNEQF
TRBV10-2	TRBJ2-5	ASRIGQWGETQY
TRBV25-1	TRBJ1-1	ASSEAQGRTEAF
TRBV28	TRBJ2-7	ASSLKYEQY
TRBV6-1	TRBJ2-5	ASSTTGMETQY
TRBV2	TRBJ1-1	ASRFPPGDFTEAF
TRBV6-1	TRBJ1-5	ASRQGPNQPQH
TRBV28	TRBJ2-7	ASSSAGGLSYEQY
TRBV7-9	TRBJ2-1	ASSLDPSVAYADYNEQF
TRBV11-1	TRBJ2-6	ASRQRTGNSGANVLT
TRBV5-6	TRBJ1-1	ASTGGELLNTEAF
TRBV1	TRBJ1-5	TSSQEKEPKPIVNQPQH
TRBV5-6	TRBJ2-7	ASSLVGGGSAYEQY
TRBV7-9	TRBJ2-7	ASSMLSPGDEQY
TRBV11-2	TRBJ2-1	ASRIISGATYNEQF
TRBV5-5	TRBJ1-4	ASSPDRVAEKLF
TRBV10-3	TRBJ2-3	AISGGLGTDTQY
TRBV6-1	TRBJ2-7	ASQINRGPYEQY
TRBV25-1	TRBJ1-1	ASGEIRGEGTEAF
TRBV5-1	TRBJ2-2	ASSRGTGGDTGELF
TRBV7-8	TRBJ2-7	ASSLEQGGEQY
TRBV9	TRBJ2-6	ASVKRYKQSRANVLT
TRBV7-2	TRBJ2-1	ASSFRYVNNEQF
TRBV6-5	TRBJ2-7	ASKRESGEQY
TRBV6-1	TRBJ2-1	ASSSGTSTNEQF
TRBV18	TRBJ2-2	ASSPYSGADTGELF
TRBV11-2	TRBJ2-3	ASSLDHSTDTQY
TRBV27	TRBJ1-1	ASSSSGGGWTGLL
TRBV9	TRBJ2-7	ASSVGVGKWGGDEQY
TRBV11-2	TRBJ2-5	ASSLVLLAGQETQY
TRBV5-4	TRBJ2-5	ASSTALMETQY
TRBV7-6	TRBJ2-7	ASSLVASGQVYEQY
TRBV6-1	TRBJ1-5	ASSKEAYSNQPQH
TRBV5-1	TRBJ2-2	ASSLRSNTGELF
TRBV19	TRBJ2-5	ATSEGGRTQETQY
TRBV19	TRBJ2-2	ASTLGQGDTGELF
TRBV19	TRBJ2-7	ASSGTSVSYEQY
TRBV28	TRBJ1-5	ASSLDWSRPQH
TRBV6-6	TRBJ1-5	ASSPDREYNQPQH
TRBV9	TRBJ2-1	ASGTDLYNEQF
TRBV27	TRBJ1-2	ASSSQGRNYGYT
TRBV19	TRBJ1-5	ASKQGDQPQH
TRBV7-9	TRBJ2-7	ASSFATTGFGGTYEQY